These 20 T cell receptor beta chains share one sample of origin, sequenced in a study of identical twins. MiXCR, applied by TCRdb to the 5' RACE reads, yields one record per CDR3 protein. Of 700,000 to 950,000 distinct CDR3 sequences listed, more than 9% are singletons. The data were also submitted as part of a second study, on yellow fever vaccine responses in identical twins.

Sequencing was done on a sample of PBMCs. All receptors derive from a young woman in good health.

In this sample, this clonotype turned up many times. The J gene is TRBJ1-2, the V gene TRBV15; D is unresolved. V lost 0 bases and J 2 bases, leaving 10 bases between the germline ends. Germline V CDR1 and CDR2: LNHNV, YYDKDF (reference sequence). The CDR3 contains 15 residues. CDR3 DNA: TGTGCCACCAGCAGAGATTACGAACTAAACTATGGCTACACCTTC. Translated, it gives CATSRDYELNYGYTF.

This clonotype was counted between two and nine times. The CDR3 region is CASSFQGLAYEQYF. The CDR3 region has the DNA TGCGCCAGCAGCTTCCAGGGTTTGGCCTACGAGCAGTACTTC. The chain couples TRBV5-1 to TRBJ2-7, with D possibly TRBD1 on 5 matching bases. The germline CDR1 and CDR2 sequences are SGHRS and YFSETQ. CDR3 length: 14 residues. V was shortened by 2 bases and J by 2 bases, with 11 bases between the two germline ends.

CDR3 bases: TGCAGTGCTAGCAGGGCTAGCGGGGGGAACAAGATCTACGAGCAGTACGTC. Translating gives CSASRASGGNKIYEQYV. This sequence joins TRBV20-1 and TRBJ2-7; 11 bases are a match to TRBD2. This CDR3 is 17 amino acids long. Germline loops: CDR1 DFQATT, CDR2 SNEGSKA (reference sequence). Trimming took 3 bases from V and 3 from J; bases not matched to a gene: 13.

The chain employs TRBV27 and TRBJ1-2; maybe TRBD1 (6 bases). This CDR3 is built from 13 residues. V was pared by 3 bases and J by 6 bases, with 11 bases between. Germline V gene lookup returns CDR1 MNHEY and CDR2 SMNVEV (reference sequence). CDR3 sequence (DNA): TGTGCCAGCAGTTTCGCAGGGGAAGATGGCTACACCTTC. Residues: CASSFAGEDGYTF.

V gene TRBV10-3 combines with J gene TRBJ2-5, with D perhaps matching TRBD1 (5 bases). Trimming cost V 2 bases and J 1 base, with 20 bases left between them. The CDR3 runs to 18 residues. The germline V gene encodes CDR1 ENHRY and CDR2 SYGVKD. CDR3 nucleotides: TGTGCCATCAGTGAGGGGGCCGACTCTCCGACAGCCCAAGAGACCCAGTACTTC. This gives the protein CAISEGADSPTAQETQYF.

This clonotype was found a few times. J is TRBJ2-3 and V is TRBV7-6; 7 bases match TRBD1. Trimming took 6 bases from V and 4 from J; bases not matched to a gene: 10. In germline, CDR1 is SGHVS, CDR2 FNYEAQ. This CDR3 comprises 15 residues. The CDR3 DNA follows: TGTGCCAGCAGACCACAGGGGATGTTAGCAGATACGCAGTATTTT. Its translation is CASRPQGMLADTQYF.

This clonotype was detected only a few times. The chain joins TRBV6-1 to TRBJ2-2; the D gene could be TRBD1 or TRBD2 (5 bases each). This CDR3 is built from 15 residues. The V gene lost 7 bases and the J gene lost 0 bases, with 12 bases spanning the gap. CDR1 is MNHNS and CDR2 is SASEGT in the germline V gene. The CDR3 sequence: CASNTGGSNTGELFF. The CDR3 DNA sequence: TGTGCCAGCAACACAGGAGGCTCGAACACCGGGGAGCTGTTTTTT.

Ten or more counts support this clonotype. Relative to the germline gene, one junction end is altered; a read error may explain this. The V call is TRBV5-1, the J call TRBJ1-1; D unclear. The CDR3 has 13 residues. CDR1 is SGHRS and CDR2 is YFSETQ in the germline V gene. The CDR3 sequence is CASSVGPNTEAFF. The CDR3, as DNA: TGTGCCAGCAGCGTAGGGCCGAACACTGAAGCTTTCTTT.

The sample holds a few counts of this clonotype. The chain combines TRBV6-7 with TRBJ2-7, with no clear D. TRBV6-7 is an ORF, with its function uncertain. Trimming stripped 6 bases from V and 5 bases from J, with 5 bases between. The CDR3 is 10 amino acids. CDR3 sequence (DNA): TGTGCCAGCAGCCGGGACGAGCAGTACTTC. Its protein product is CASSRDEQYF.

This clonotype has a handful of counts. The rearrangement uses TRBV6-2 or TRBV6-3 and TRBJ1-5, with D perhaps matching TRBD1 (6 bases). V was trimmed by 2 bases and J by 10 bases, leaving 12 bases between them. This CDR3 is 13 amino acids long. Germline values: CDR1 MNHEY, CDR2 SVGEGT. The CDR3 region has the DNA TGTGCCAGCAGTTACAGGGGGGCTGACCCCCAGCATTTT. It yields the protein CASSYRGADPQHF.

This clonotype has only a few counts. J is TRBJ2-1 and V is TRBV24-1, with 10 bases that match TRBD1. CDR1 is KGHDR, CDR2 SFDVKD, per germline. The length of the CDR3 is 17 residues. Unmatched junction bases numbered 10, after V lost 0 bases and J lost 9 bases. The chain's CDR3 is CATSDLALTGGLGEQFF. The CDR3 coding sequence is TGTGCCACCAGTGATTTGGCCCTGACAGGGGGCTTGGGTGAGCAGTTCTTC.

This clonotype was seen repeatedly, ten times or more. The chain employs TRBV18 and TRBJ1-6; D remains unclear. The CDR3 is 13 amino acids. CDR1 and CDR2 from the germline V gene are KGHSH and LQKENI. V dropped 0 bases and J dropped 7 bases, with 4 bases sitting between them. The CDR3 DNA sequence: TGTGCCAGCTCACCACCTGTGAATTCACCCCTCCACTTT. Residues: CASSPPVNSPLHF.

This clonotype was found a few times. The gene calls are TRBV6-4 and TRBJ1-1; no definite D call. V was trimmed by 3 bases and J by 1 base, leaving 9 bases between them. Germline V gene sequence: CDR1 MRHNA, CDR2 SNTAGT. This CDR3 is 14 amino acids long. The CDR3 sequence is CASSDEYWNTEAFF. The CDR3 coding sequence is TGTGCCAGCAGTGATGAATATTGGAACACTGAAGCTTTCTTT.

CDR3 sequence (DNA): TGCGCCAGCAGCCCTCCCATCACAGGGAACGCAGAGACCCAGTACTTC. This encodes CASSPPITGNAETQYF. The J gene is TRBJ2-5, the V gene TRBV5-1, with D maybe TRBD1 (6 bases). CDR1 and CDR2 from the germline V gene are SGHRS and YFSETQ. V lost 4 bases, J lost 4 bases, and 20 bases lay in between. This CDR3 is 16 amino acids long.

This clonotype was detected a few times. The chain combines TRBV4-1 with TRBJ2-6; 10 positions match TRBD1. Germline V lookup: CDR1 MGHRA, CDR2 YSYEKL. Trimming at V came to 2 bases and at J to 0 bases, leaving 10 bases not matched to a gene. CDR3 length: 20 amino acids. CDR3 nucleotide sequence: TGCGCCAGCAGCCAACCCCTGGGGACAGGGGTGTCCTCTGGGGCCAACGTCCTGACTTTC. This translates into CASSQPLGTGVSSGANVLTF.

This clonotype has a handful of counts. The rearrangement links TRBV27 to TRBJ2-5; no clear D gene. In germline, CDR1 is MNHEY, CDR2 SMNVEV (reference sequence). This CDR3 spans 14 amino acids. V was shortened by 2 bases and J by 2 bases, with 9 bases between the two germline ends. CDR3 amino acids: CASSLTSVQETQYF. Written as DNA, the CDR3 is TGTGCCAGCAGTTTAACCAGCGTGCAAGAGACCCAGTACTTC.

The chain carries TRBV27 and TRBJ1-1; possible D gene TRBD1, 5 bases. The CDR3 is made up of 15 amino acids. Germline CDR1 reads MNHEY; CDR2 reads SMNVEV (reference sequence). Trimming pared 3 bases from V and 2 bases from J, leaving 13 bases between. CDR3 protein: CASSFRWGSNTEAFF. The CDR3, as DNA: TGTGCCAGCAGTTTCCGATGGGGGTCAAACACTGAAGCTTTCTTT.

The rearrangement uses TRBV5-1 and TRBJ2-1; D remains ambiguous. Germline CDR1 SGHRS, CDR2 YFSETQ. Trimming stripped 5 bases from V and 9 bases from J, with 15 bases between. The CDR3 is 13 residues long. The CDR3 DNA reads as TGCGCCAGCAGTCCCTCTATCACGGGTGAGCAGTTCTTC. Residues: CASSPSITGEQFF.

This clonotype was observed at least ten times. At one boundary the junction diverges from the germline segment, which might be a read error. The V and J genes are TRBV5-1 and TRBJ2-3; D is possibly TRBD2 (6 bases). CDR3 length: 14 residues. Germline loops: CDR1 SGHRS, CDR2 YFSETQ. CDR3 loop: CASSFSSGTDTQYF. In DNA, the CDR3 is TGTGCCAGCAGTTTTTCTAGCGGCACAGATACGCAGTATTTT.

This clonotype was seen a few times. V and J are TRBV20-1 and TRBJ1-1; tentatively, D is TRBD1 (6 bases). V lost 2 bases and J 1 base, leaving 14 bases between the germline ends. Germline assignment: CDR1 DFQATT and CDR2 SNEGSKA (reference sequence). The CDR3 runs 15 residues. Here the CDR3 DNA reads TGCAGTGCTAGACCCAGACAGGTCCGGAACACTGAAGCTTTCTTT. Its protein product is CSARPRQVRNTEAFF.